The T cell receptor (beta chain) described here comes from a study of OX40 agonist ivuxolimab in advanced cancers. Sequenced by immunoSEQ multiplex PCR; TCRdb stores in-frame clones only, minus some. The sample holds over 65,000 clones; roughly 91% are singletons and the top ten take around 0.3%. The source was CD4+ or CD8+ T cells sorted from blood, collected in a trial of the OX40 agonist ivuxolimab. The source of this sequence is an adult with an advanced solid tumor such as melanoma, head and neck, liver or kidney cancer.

The CDR3 DNA reads TGTGCCAGCAGTTCCTACGCGGCGGGAGGGCCTTACGAGCAGTACTTC. Translation: CASSSYAAGGPYEQYF. The chain links TRBV28 to TRBJ2-7; the match to TRBD2 covers 9 bases. Trimming at V came to 4 bases and at J to 4 bases, leaving 11 bases not matched to a gene. CDR3 length: 16 amino acids. CDR1 and CDR2 (germline): MDHEN, SYDVKM. Together with reference TRBV28 and TRBJ2-7, the CDR3 gives the full variable domain: DVKVTQSSRYLVKRTGEKVFLECVQDMDHENMFWYRQDPGLGLRLIYFSYDVKMKEKGDIPEGYSVSREKKERFSLILESASTNQTSMYLCASSSYAAGGPYEQYFGPGTRLTVT.